The 16 T cell receptor beta chains reported below all come from one sample, sequenced in a study of early T cells in non-severe SARS-CoV-2 infection. TCRdb reprocessed the 5' RACE reads with MiXCR, giving one entry per CDR3 protein. Among approximately 35,000 distinct CDR3 sequences, approximately 5% were seen once, and the ten largest hold 13%. The specimen was whole blood. The receptors stem from an adult who was a healthcare worker with PCR-confirmed SARS-CoV-2 infection or an uninfected control (not recorded which).

The chain links TRBV12-3 or TRBV12-4 to TRBJ2-3; 10 bases line up with TRBD2. The trim removed 7 bases at V and 5 bases at J, leaving 12 bases unmatched. This CDR3 has 16 amino acids. CDR3: CASTPRLAGQQDTQYF. DNA for the CDR3: TGTGCCAGCACTCCCCGACTAGCGGGCCAGCAAGATACGCAGTATTTT.

The sample holds many counts of this clonotype. The gene calls are TRBV4-3 and TRBJ2-5; tentatively, D is TRBD1 (5 bases). Germline CDR1 reads LGHNA; CDR2 reads YSLEER. The length of the CDR3 is 15 residues. V lost 0 bases, J lost 1 base, and 9 bases lay in between. The CDR3 here is CASSQEYRSQETQYF. CDR3 sequence (DNA): TGCGCCAGCAGCCAAGAATACAGGTCCCAAGAGACCCAGTACTTC.

This clonotype was recorded many times. The rearrangement joins TRBV20-1 to TRBJ2-7, with D perhaps matching TRBD1 (5 bases). Per the germline V gene, CDR1 is DFQATT and CDR2 is SNEGSKA (reference sequence). Between the trimmed V and J ends, which lost 3 bases and 5 bases, there was a span of 17 bases. The CDR3 spans 14 residues. CDR3 DNA sequence: TGCAGTGCTAGGGTCGGGCAGGGTGTAGACGAGCAGTACTTC. Translating gives CSARVGQGVDEQYF.

This clonotype has at least ten counts. The genes are TRBV5-1 and TRBJ2-1; D may be TRBD1 (5 bases). This CDR3 is built from 16 residues. Trimming removed 0 bases at V and 3 bases at J, with 13 bases between. CDR1 SGHRS and CDR2 YFSETQ come from the germline V gene. The CDR3 protein is CASSLDQGTNYNEQFF. CDR3 sequence (DNA): TGCGCCAGCAGCTTGGATCAGGGCACGAACTACAATGAGCAGTTCTTC.

This clonotype was seen at least ten times. The chain recombines TRBV19 with TRBJ2-7; a weak D match, TRBD1 (6 bases). Germline V gene sequence: CDR1 LNHDA, CDR2 SQIVND (reference sequence). V was pared by 5 bases and J by 2 bases, with 13 bases between. The CDR3 totals 14 residues. Written as DNA, the CDR3 is TGTGCCAGTAGTTCGGACAGTGCCACCTACGAGCAGTACTTC. Residues: CASSSDSATYEQYF.

This clonotype came up many times. This chain links TRBV4-1 with TRBJ2-1, with TRBD1 matching over 10 bases. The CDR3 is made up of 16 amino acids. V lost 1 base to trimming and J lost 8 bases; unmatched junction nucleotides: 8. In germline, CDR1 is MGHRA, CDR2 YSYEKL. CDR3 nucleotide sequence: TGCGCCAGCAGCCAAGGCTTGACAGGGGGCGGCGATGAGCAGTTCTTC. Translation: CASSQGLTGGGDEQFF.

This clonotype occurred many times. The rearrangement uses TRBV12-3 or TRBV12-4 and TRBJ2-1, with D possibly being TRBD2 (6 bases). The CDR3 is made up of 14 amino acids. V lost 4 bases to trimming and J lost 3 bases, with 10 bases between them. The CDR3 DNA is TGTGCCAGCAGTTGGGCGGGGCGCTACAATGAGCAGTTCTTC. This sequence encodes CASSWAGRYNEQFF.

This clonotype was seen many times. This chain connects TRBV12-3 or TRBV12-4 to TRBJ2-6, with 7 bases identical to TRBD1. Losses at the gene ends were 7 bases for V and 1 base for J; bases not matched to a gene: 7. The CDR3 extends over 16 amino acids. CDR3 residues: CASTRDSGSGANVLTF. The CDR3 DNA sequence: TGTGCCAGCACTCGGGACAGTGGATCTGGGGCCAACGTCCTGACTTTC.

This clonotype showed up just a few times. The chain links TRBV5-1 to TRBJ2-5, with D maybe TRBD1 (6 bases). The germline gives CDR1 SGHRS, CDR2 YFSETQ. Trimming removed 4 bases at V and 0 bases at J, with 13 bases between. The CDR3 totals 15 residues. The CDR3 reads CASSTPGAYQETQYF. CDR3 nucleotide sequence: TGCGCCAGCAGCACCCCAGGGGCGTACCAAGAGACCCAGTACTTC.

The chain couples TRBV19 to TRBJ2-1; D possibly corresponds to TRBD2 (7 bases). The CDR3 runs 15 residues. The germline CDR1 and CDR2 sequences are LNHDA and SQIVND (reference sequence). The V end was cut by 6 bases, the J end by 7 bases, with 19 bases between. CDR3 amino acids: CASSPWGGRGNEQFF. The CDR3 DNA sequence: TGTGCCAGTAGCCCATGGGGGGGGCGCGGGAATGAGCAGTTCTTC.

This clonotype was seen at least ten times. V gene TRBV28 combines with J gene TRBJ2-7; 8 positions agree with TRBD1. The CDR3 is made up of 15 amino acids. J gave up 1 base and V 7 bases, and 9 bases lay outside the gene matches. Germline V gene data show CDR1 as MDHEN and CDR2 as SYDVKM. The CDR3 sequence: CASTQDRVNSYEQYF. CDR3 DNA: TGTGCCAGCACCCAGGACAGGGTTAATTCCTACGAGCAGTACTTC.

This clonotype was counted ten times or more. This chain uses TRBV4-2 with TRBJ2-3; TRBD2 matches 10 bases. This CDR3 comprises 15 residues. Unmatched junction bases numbered 3, after V lost 4 bases and J lost 2 bases. The germline CDR1 and CDR2 sequences are LGHNA and YNFKEQ. The CDR3 DNA sequence: TGTGCCAGCAGCCCCGGGACTAGCGACACAGATACGCAGTATTTT. Protein: CASSPGTSDTDTQYF.

This clonotype has a handful of counts. The rearrangement links TRBV4-1 to TRBJ2-2; D unresolved. The germline gives CDR1 MGHRA, CDR2 YSYEKL. V lost 1 base and J 6 bases, leaving 6 bases between the germline ends. This CDR3 contains 13 residues. The CDR3 coding sequence is TGCGCCAGCAGCCAAGTAAGGTCCGGGGAGCTGTTTTTT. Protein sequence: CASSQVRSGELFF.

This clonotype was recorded at least ten times. The gene calls are TRBV27 and TRBJ2-7, with unresolved D. CDR3 length equals 13 residues. Per the germline V gene, CDR1 is MNHEY and CDR2 is SMNVEV (reference sequence). Trimming removed 5 bases at V and 0 bases at J, with 8 bases between. The CDR3 DNA reads TGTGCCAGCAGTGCTTTAAGCTCCTACGAGCAGTACTTC. Residues: CASSALSSYEQYF.

This clonotype has ten or more counts. V is TRBV19 and J is TRBJ2-1, with 8 bases that match TRBD2. V lost 3 bases, J lost 5 bases, and 9 bases stayed unmatched. The CDR3 spans 16 residues. Germline CDR1 is LNHDA and CDR2 is SQIVND (reference sequence). DNA for the CDR3: TGTGCCAGTAGTATCGCCATAGCGGGGACTCACAATGAGCAGTTCTTC. Protein: CASSIAIAGTHNEQFF.

The table lists this clonotype with a few counts. The chain recombines TRBV7-2 with TRBJ2-7; D is possibly TRBD2 (7 bases). The CDR3 contains 15 residues. CDR1 and CDR2 (germline): SGHTA, FQGNSA. V lost 4 bases to trimming and J lost 4 bases, with 17 bases between them. The CDR3 sequence is CASSSRTGGGYEQYF. CDR3 DNA sequence: TGTGCCAGCAGCTCACGTACGGGGGGCGGGTACGAGCAGTACTTC.